This entry concerns a single T cell receptor beta chain. This sample is part of a study of T cells in Graves' hyperthyroidism and ophthalmopathy. Study at large: Specimen type is peripheral blood, collected at initial diagnosis prior to any treatment.

It was RNA transcripts that yielded the amplified TCR beta CDR3 regions. The HTBI primer set drove a first-round RT-PCR of the TCR CDR3. TCRdb analysed the multiplex PCR reads with MiXCR anew, one entry per CDR3 protein. The sample has around 97,000 distinct CDR3 sequences; less than 55% are singletons. The CDR3 length is 11 residues. Deletions cut 3 bases from V and 8 bases from J, with 4 bases between. CDR1 and CDR2 (germline): SEHNR, FQNEAQ (reference sequence). Hyperthyroidism was newly diagnosed in patients aged 18 to 65 (duration under 2 months). This sequence originates from a man in his forties with Graves' hyperthyroidism. Input material: blood. The chain recombines TRBV7-9 with TRBJ2-2; D gene ambiguous. The CDR3 region is CASSFPGELFF. CDR3 DNA: TGTGCCAGCAGCTTCCCAGGGGAGCTGTTTTTT.